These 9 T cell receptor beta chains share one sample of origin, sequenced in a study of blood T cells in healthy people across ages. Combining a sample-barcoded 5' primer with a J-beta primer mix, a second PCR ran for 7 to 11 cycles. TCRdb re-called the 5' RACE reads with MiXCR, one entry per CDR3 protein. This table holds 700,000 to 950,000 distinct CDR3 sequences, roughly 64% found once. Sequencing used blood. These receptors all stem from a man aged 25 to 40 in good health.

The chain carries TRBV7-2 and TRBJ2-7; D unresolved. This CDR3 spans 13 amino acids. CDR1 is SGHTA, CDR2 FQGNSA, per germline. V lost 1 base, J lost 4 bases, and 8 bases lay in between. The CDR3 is CASSLVSEYEQYF. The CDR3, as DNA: TGTGCCAGCAGCTTAGTATCGGAATACGAGCAGTACTTC.

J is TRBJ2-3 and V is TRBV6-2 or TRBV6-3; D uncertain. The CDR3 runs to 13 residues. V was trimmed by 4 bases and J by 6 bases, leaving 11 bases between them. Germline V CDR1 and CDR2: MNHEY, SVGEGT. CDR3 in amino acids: CASSFVEGDTQYF. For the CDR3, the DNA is TGTGCCAGCAGTTTTGTGGAAGGGGATACGCAGTATTTT.

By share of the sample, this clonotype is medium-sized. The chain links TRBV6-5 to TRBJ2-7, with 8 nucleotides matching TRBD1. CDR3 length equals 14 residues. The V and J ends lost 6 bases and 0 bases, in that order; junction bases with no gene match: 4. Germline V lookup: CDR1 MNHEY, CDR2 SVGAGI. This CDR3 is CASSRQGSSYEQYF. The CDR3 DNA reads TGTGCCAGCAGCCGACAGGGGAGCTCCTACGAGCAGTACTTC.

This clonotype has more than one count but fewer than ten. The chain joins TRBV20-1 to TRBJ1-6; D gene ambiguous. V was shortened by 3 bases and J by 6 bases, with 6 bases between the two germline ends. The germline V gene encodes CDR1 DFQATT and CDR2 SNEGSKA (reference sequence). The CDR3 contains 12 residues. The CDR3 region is CSAREVNSPLHF. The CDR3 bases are TGCAGTGCTAGGGAGGTTAATTCACCCCTCCACTTT.

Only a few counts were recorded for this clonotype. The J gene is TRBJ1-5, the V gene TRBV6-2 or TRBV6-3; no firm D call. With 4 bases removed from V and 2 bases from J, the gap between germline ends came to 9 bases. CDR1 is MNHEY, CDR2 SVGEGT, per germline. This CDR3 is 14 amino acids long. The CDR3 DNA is TGTGCCAGCAGTTCGACGGGAGGCAATCAGCCCCAGCATTTT. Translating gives CASSSTGGNQPQHF.

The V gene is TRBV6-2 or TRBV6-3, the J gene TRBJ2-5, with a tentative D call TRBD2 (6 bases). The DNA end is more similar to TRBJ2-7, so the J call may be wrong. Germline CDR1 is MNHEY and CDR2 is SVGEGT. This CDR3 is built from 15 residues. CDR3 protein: CASSSGGMVAYEQYF. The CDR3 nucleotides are TGTGCCAGCAGTTCTGGCGGGATGGTGGCGTACGAGCAGTACTTC.

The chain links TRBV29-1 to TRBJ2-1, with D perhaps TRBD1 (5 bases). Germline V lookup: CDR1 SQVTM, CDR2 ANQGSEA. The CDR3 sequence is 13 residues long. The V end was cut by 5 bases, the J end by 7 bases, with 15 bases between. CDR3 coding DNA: TGCAGCGTTCCCCTTTTGGGGCTGAATGAGCAGTTCTTC. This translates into CSVPLLGLNEQFF.

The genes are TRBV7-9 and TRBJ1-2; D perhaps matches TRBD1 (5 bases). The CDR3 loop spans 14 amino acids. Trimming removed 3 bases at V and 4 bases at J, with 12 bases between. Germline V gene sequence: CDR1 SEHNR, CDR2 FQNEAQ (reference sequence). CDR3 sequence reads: CASSLGPLVYGYTF. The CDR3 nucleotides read TGTGCCAGCAGCTTGGGGCCGCTAGTCTATGGCTACACCTTC.

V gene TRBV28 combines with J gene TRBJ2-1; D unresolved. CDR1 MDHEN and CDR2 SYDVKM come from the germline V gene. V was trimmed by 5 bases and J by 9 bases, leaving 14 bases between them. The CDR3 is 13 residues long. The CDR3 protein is CASSPHWASEQFF. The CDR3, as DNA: TGTGCCAGCAGTCCCCACTGGGCAAGTGAGCAGTTCTTC.